This T cell receptor (beta chain) is from a study of cytomegalovirus exposure and HLA in healthy donors. CDR1 is MNHNS, CDR2 SASEGT, per germline. Trimming shortened V by 8 bases and J by 5 bases, and 7 bases separated the two germline ends. This CDR3 region has 11 residues. In its sample, this clone was seen once. The PCR made use of 60 Vbeta and 13 Jbeta primers. Here immunoSEQ multiplex PCR was the method, and the copy in TCRdb shows in-frame clones only, minus some. The table has some 110,000 clones, 70% to 85% seen once. The source of this sequence is a boy aged 5-17 years in good health and CMV-seronegative. The chain recombines TRBV6-1 with TRBJ1-5; D not resolved. The specimen was PBMCs. The CDR3 protein is CASGLYQPQHF. The CDR3 nucleotides read TGTGCCAGCGGCTTATATCAGCCCCAGCATTTT.